This T cell receptor (beta chain) was recorded in a study of blood T cell repertoires in COVID-19. Remarks on this clone: Other nucleotide sequences from this sample produce the same CDR3.

Sequencing was performed with immunoSEQ multiplex PCR; in TCRdb, only in-frame clones are kept and a portion is missing. Here the sample spans about 75,000 clones, around 90% being singletons. Looked up from germline, CDR1 is SGHNT and CDR2 is YYREEE (reference sequence). The V segment lost 0 bases and the J segment 1 base; nucleotides outside the gene matches: 1. CDR3 length equals 15 residues. This sequence joins TRBV5-4 and TRBJ2-1, with TRBD1 matching over 7 bases. The receptor was isolated from a human donor in a cohort sampled during active COVID-19. Material for sequencing was peripheral blood. The CDR3 sequence: CASSLDRGSYNEQFF. In nucleotides, the CDR3 is TGTGCCAGCAGCTTGGACAGGGGTTCCTACAATGAGCAGTTCTTC.